A single sample gave rise to the 5 T cell receptor beta chains below, sequenced in a study of beta chain features in type 1 diabetes. The isolated RNA, all of it, was reverse transcribed, so expressed TCRB transcripts were what got sequenced. Profiled with immunoSEQ multiplex PCR; TCRdb holds only in-frame clones, not every one. The sample holds 200,000 to 250,000 clones, 55% to 70% seen once. What was sequenced was naive CD4+ T cells from blood. These TCRs come from a man aged 30 to 45 in good health.

The rearrangement links TRBV7-2 to TRBJ2-3, with a tentative D call TRBD1 (6 bases). This CDR3 is 13 amino acids long. Trimming cost V 7 bases and J 1 base, with 9 bases left between them. Germline V gene lookup returns CDR1 SGHTA and CDR2 FQGNSA. The DNA of the CDR3 is TGTGCCAGCAAGCGGACAGGCACAGATACGCAGTATTTT. This sequence encodes CASKRTGTDTQYF.

The chain links TRBV7-9 to TRBJ1-1, with 7 bases that match TRBD1. There are 14 residues in the CDR3. V trimming: 3 bases; J trimming: 4 bases; junction bases outside the gene matches: 5. Germline V CDR1 and CDR2: SEHNR, FQNEAQ (reference sequence). The CDR3 DNA reads as TGTGCCAGCAGCTTCCAGGGGGGGACCACTGAAGCTTTCTTT. It yields the protein CASSFQGGTTEAFF. Supplemented by reference TRBV7-9 and TRBJ1-1, the full variable domain reads DTGVSQNPRHKITKRGQNVTFRCDPISEHNRLYWYRQTLGQGPEFLTYFQNEAQLEKSRLLSDRFSAERPKGSFSTLEIQRTEQGDSAMYLCASSFQGGTTEAFFGQGTRLTVV.

The rearrangement uses TRBV30 and TRBJ1-5, with 7 nucleotides matching TRBD1. The CDR3 has 15 residues. Losses at the gene ends were 2 bases for V and 7 bases for J; bases not matched to a gene: 11. Germline V lookup: CDR1 GTSNPN, CDR2 SVGIG (reference sequence). This CDR3 reads CAWSPTGENWQPQHF. The DNA for the CDR3 is TGTGCCTGGAGTCCCACAGGGGAAAACTGGCAGCCCCAGCATTTT.

J is TRBJ2-3 and V is TRBV5-1; D may be TRBD1 (6 bases). Looked up from germline, CDR1 is SGHRS and CDR2 is YFSETQ. The CDR3 is made up of 15 amino acids. Trimming removed 4 bases from V and 1 base from J, with 13 bases in between. The CDR3 region is CASSSGQSGTDTQYF. Written as DNA, the CDR3 is TGCGCCAGCAGCAGCGGACAGAGCGGCACAGATACGCAGTATTTT.

This clone was detected only a few times. The chain is built from TRBV9 and TRBJ2-7, with TRBD1 matching over 7 bases. The CDR3 consists of 15 residues. Trimming took 2 bases from V and 6 from J; bases not matched to a gene: 11. CDR1 SGDLS and CDR2 YYNGEE come from the germline V gene. The CDR3 reads CASSVQQGFFSEQYF. CDR3 nucleotide sequence: TGTGCCAGCAGCGTTCAACAGGGGTTTTTTTCCGAGCAGTACTTC. Complete variable domain (other parts from reference TRBV9 and TRBJ2-7): DSGVTQTPKHLITATGQRVTLRCSPRSGDLSVYWYQQSLDQGLQFLIQYYNGEERAKGNILERFSAQQFPDLHSELNLSSLELGDSALYFCASSVQQGFFSEQYFGPGTRLTVT.